This is a list of T cell receptor beta chains from one sample in a study of T cells in Graves' hyperthyroidism and ophthalmopathy. TCRdb re-analysed the multiplex PCR reads in MiXCR, keeping a single row per CDR3 protein. This table has a few hundred thousand distinct CDR3 sequences, approximately 14% appearing once. The sample taken for sequencing was blood. The receptors shown here come from a woman aged 18-30 years with Graves' hyperthyroidism. Each CDR3 is given with its conserved first and last residue. The D gene is left open where the match is weak. Part of the rows lack a size; the others show once, few, many or a class for expanded clones.

D gene: NA; V gene: TRBV28; clone size: many; J gene: TRBJ1-2; CDR3 DNA: TGTGCCAGCAGTTTATCGGCCGGATATGGCTACACCTTC; CDR3 protein: CASSLSAGYGYTF
D gene: NA; V gene: TRBV24-1; clone size: many; J gene: TRBJ2-2; CDR3 DNA: TGTGCCACCAGTGATCATAGCGGGAACACCGGGGAGCTGTTTTTT; CDR3 protein: CATSDHSGNTGELFF
D gene: NA; V gene: TRBV30; clone size: many; J gene: TRBJ1-2; CDR3 DNA: TGTGCCTGGAGTGTACACTCGGGGGGGCCCGCTGGCTACACCTTC; CDR3 protein: CAWSVHSGGPAGYTF
D gene: NA; V gene: TRBV6-6; clone size: few; J gene: TRBJ2-1; CDR3 DNA: TGTGCCAGCAGTTACTCCAGGACAGCAGGAGGGGTTGAGCAGTTCTTC; CDR3 protein: CASSYSRTAGGVEQFF
D gene: NA; V gene: TRBV27; clone size: many; J gene: TRBJ2-3; CDR3 DNA: TGTGCCAGCAGTTTATCGGCTGGCCCAGATACGCAGTATTTT; CDR3 protein: CASSLSAGPDTQYF
D gene: NA; V gene: TRBV20-1; clone size: many; J gene: TRBJ2-3; CDR3 DNA: TGCAGTGCTAGACCCCCTATAGGGAACAAAGCGCAGTATTTT; CDR3 protein: CSARPPIGNKAQYF
D gene: TRBD2; V gene: TRBV27; clone size: many; J gene: TRBJ2-7; CDR3 DNA: TGTGCCAGCAGGGGACGATGGACTAGCGGCTACGAGCAGTACTTC; CDR3 protein: CASRGRWTSGYEQYF
D gene: TRBD2; V gene: TRBV5-1; clone size: few; J gene: TRBJ2-1; CDR3 DNA: TGCGCCAGCAGCCCGGACGGGCTAGCGGGAGGCAATGAGCAGTTCTTC; CDR3 protein: CASSPDGLAGGNEQFF
D gene: NA; V gene: TRBV10-3; clone size: few; J gene: TRBJ2-2; CDR3 DNA: TGTGCCATCATAAGAGGGGGGCCGGACACCGGGGAGCTGTTTTTT; CDR3 protein: CAIIRGGPDTGELFF
D gene: NA; V gene: TRBV6-1; clone size: many; J gene: TRBJ2-4; CDR3 DNA: TGTGCCAGCAGTGAAGCGGCCAGGGCGGACATTCAGTACTTC; CDR3 protein: CASSEAARADIQYF
D gene: TRBD1; V gene: TRBV11-3; clone size: NA; J gene: TRBJ1-2; CDR3 DNA: TGTGCCAGCAGCTCCCGGGACAGGGAAGGGAGCTACACCTTC; CDR3 protein: CASSSRDREGSYTF
D gene: NA; V gene: TRBV20-1; clone size: NA; J gene: TRBJ1-1; CDR3 DNA: TGCAGTGCTAGAAGGGTGTCCACTGAAGCTTTCTTT; CDR3 protein: CSARRVSTEAFF
D gene: NA; V gene: TRBV7-6; clone size: many; J gene: TRBJ2-1; CDR3 DNA: TGTGCCAGCAGCTTAATCGCAGGGACGAGTGATGAGCAGTTCTTC; CDR3 protein: CASSLIAGTSDEQFF
D gene: NA; V gene: TRBV15; clone size: many; J gene: TRBJ2-5; CDR3 DNA: TGTGCCACCAGCAGCCAGGGCCCCGGGGAGACCCAGTACTTC; CDR3 protein: CATSSQGPGETQYF
D gene: NA; V gene: TRBV12-3/TRBV12-4; clone size: many; J gene: TRBJ2-3; CDR3 DNA: TGTGCCAGCAGTTTAGCTGCGGGGGCCGATACGCAGTATTTT; CDR3 protein: CASSLAAGADTQYF
D gene: NA; V gene: TRBV13; clone size: many; J gene: TRBJ2-5; CDR3 DNA: TGTGCCAGCAGCCTCAAGGGGGGGGGCCAAGAGACCCAGTACTTC; CDR3 protein: CASSLKGGGQETQYF
D gene: NA; V gene: TRBV27; clone size: NA; J gene: TRBJ2-7; CDR3 DNA: TGTGCCAGCAGTTCGGGCAGGGGACCCGCCTACAATGAGCAGTACTTC; CDR3 protein: CASSSGRGPAYNEQYF
D gene: NA; V gene: TRBV27; clone size: many; J gene: TRBJ1-1; CDR3 DNA: TGTGCCAGCAACTGGGGAGGTCGGAACACTGAAGCTTTCTTT; CDR3 protein: CASNWGGRNTEAFF
D gene: NA; V gene: TRBV5-1; clone size: many; J gene: TRBJ2-2; CDR3 DNA: TGCGCCAGCAGCCCCGACGGGGGGCGCGACACCGGGGAGCTGTTTTTT; CDR3 protein: CASSPDGGRDTGELFF
D gene: NA; V gene: TRBV4-1; clone size: many; J gene: TRBJ2-7; CDR3 DNA: TGCGCCAGCAGCCAAAGCCTTCCTGTTTCCTACGAGCAGTACTTC; CDR3 protein: CASSQSLPVSYEQYF
D gene: TRBD1; V gene: TRBV4-1; clone size: few; J gene: TRBJ2-1; CDR3 DNA: TGCGCCGGCAGCCAAGAACGGACAGGGCTTATCCATGAGCAGTTCTTC; CDR3 protein: CAGSQERTGLIHEQFF
D gene: NA; V gene: TRBV30; clone size: many; J gene: TRBJ2-3; CDR3 DNA: TGTGCCTGGAGGGGGGGGCTTCGGACAGATACGCAGTATTTT; CDR3 protein: CAWRGGLRTDTQYF
D gene: TRBD2; V gene: TRBV6-2/TRBV6-3; clone size: NA; J gene: TRBJ2-1; CDR3 DNA: TGTGCCAGCAGGACCGGGACTAGTAGTGGCTATGAGCAGTTCTTC; CDR3 protein: CASRTGTSSGYEQFF
D gene: NA; V gene: TRBV4-1; clone size: many; J gene: TRBJ2-6; CDR3 DNA: TGCGCCAGCAGCCAAGATGGATCTGGGAGGAACTCTGGGGCCAACGTCCTGACTTTC; CDR3 protein: CASSQDGSGRNSGANVLTF
D gene: NA; V gene: TRBV28; clone size: NA; J gene: TRBJ1-5; CDR3 DNA: TGTGCCAGCAGGACCCAGGGGTATAGCAATCAGCCCCAGCATTTT; CDR3 protein: CASRTQGYSNQPQHF
D gene: NA; V gene: TRBV7-2; clone size: few; J gene: TRBJ2-2; CDR3 DNA: TGTGCCAGCAGCCCCTGGGGGGTGGGGAACACCGGGGAGCTGTTTTTT; CDR3 protein: CASSPWGVGNTGELFF
D gene: NA; V gene: TRBV10-2; clone size: few; J gene: TRBJ1-2; CDR3 DNA: TGCGCCAGCAGTGATTGGGCGGGGGCGACCTCTAACTATGGCTACACCTTC; CDR3 protein: CASSDWAGATSNYGYTF
D gene: TRBD2; V gene: TRBV12-3/TRBV12-4; clone size: NA; J gene: TRBJ2-1; CDR3 DNA: TGTGCCAGCAGGGCTAGCGGGAGTGTCTATGAGCAGTTCTTC; CDR3 protein: CASRASGSVYEQFF
D gene: TRBD2; V gene: TRBV4-1; clone size: many; J gene: TRBJ2-6; CDR3 DNA: TGCGCCAGCAGCCGCACTAGCGGCGCCTACTCTGGGGCCAACGTCCTGACTTTC; CDR3 protein: CASSRTSGAYSGANVLTF
D gene: TRBD2; V gene: TRBV28; clone size: many; J gene: TRBJ2-3; CDR3 DNA: TGTGCCAGCAGTTTCCCGGGAGGAGTAGCGGGGGGAGTCACTAGCACAGATACGCAGTATTTT; CDR3 protein: CASSFPGGVAGGVTSTDTQYF
D gene: TRBD1; V gene: TRBV9; clone size: few; J gene: TRBJ1-5; CDR3 DNA: TGTGCCAGCAGCGGCGGGACAGGGGGCAATCAGCCCCAGCATTTT; CDR3 protein: CASSGGTGGNQPQHF
D gene: NA; V gene: TRBV5-1; clone size: few; J gene: TRBJ1-5; CDR3 DNA: TGCGCCAGCAGCCAAGTGGCGGTGGCAATCAAGCAGCCCCAGCATTTT; CDR3 protein: CASSQVAVAIKQPQHF
D gene: TRBD2; V gene: TRBV5-1; clone size: many; J gene: TRBJ2-2; CDR3 DNA: TGCGCCAGCAGCTGGGGGACTAGCGGGGACCCGAACACCGGGGAGCTGTTTTTT; CDR3 protein: CASSWGTSGDPNTGELFF
D gene: NA; V gene: TRBV5-1; clone size: many; J gene: TRBJ1-5; CDR3 DNA: TGCGCCAGCAGCTTTTTACCGACAGGTGGACGTGGACAGCCCCAGCATTTT; CDR3 protein: CASSFLPTGGRGQPQHF
D gene: NA; V gene: TRBV2; clone size: many; J gene: TRBJ2-3; CDR3 DNA: TGTGCCAGCACCGGGACTAGCACAGATACGCAGTATTTT; CDR3 protein: CASTGTSTDTQYF
D gene: TRBD2; V gene: TRBV5-1; clone size: few; J gene: TRBJ2-1; CDR3 DNA: TGCGCCAGCAGCTTGCTAGCGGGGGCCCCTGGGAATGAGCAGTTCTTC; CDR3 protein: CASSLLAGAPGNEQFF
D gene: NA; V gene: TRBV19; clone size: many; J gene: TRBJ1-5; CDR3 DNA: TGTGCCAGTAGTCCTAGACAGGCCCAAAATCAGCCCCAGCATTTT; CDR3 protein: CASSPRQAQNQPQHF
D gene: TRBD1; V gene: TRBV29-1; clone size: many; J gene: TRBJ1-3; CDR3 DNA: TGCAGCGTTCGACGGGGGACAGACGGAAACACCATATATTTT; CDR3 protein: CSVRRGTDGNTIYF
D gene: TRBD1; V gene: TRBV7-8; clone size: many; J gene: TRBJ2-7; CDR3 DNA: TGTGCCAGCAGCTTACAAGTCTCCGGGACAGGGGTTAGGCCCTACGAGCAGTACTTC; CDR3 protein: CASSLQVSGTGVRPYEQYF
D gene: NA; V gene: TRBV6-1; clone size: NA; J gene: TRBJ2-3; CDR3 DNA: TGTCCCAGCAGTCCGCTGGACAGAGCTACGCAGTATTTT; CDR3 protein: CPSSPLDRATQYF
D gene: TRBD2; V gene: TRBV20-1; clone size: NA; J gene: TRBJ2-5; CDR3 DNA: TGCAGTGCTAGGGGACTAGCGGGACCCCGGGGAGAGACCCAGTACTTC; CDR3 protein: CSARGLAGPRGETQYF
D gene: TRBD2; V gene: TRBV10-3; clone size: many; J gene: TRBJ2-1; CDR3 DNA: TGTGCCATCAGCCAAGCGGGGGCCAATGAGCAGTTCTTC; CDR3 protein: CAISQAGANEQFF
D gene: NA; V gene: TRBV20-1; clone size: NA; J gene: TRBJ2-7; CDR3 DNA: TGCAGTGCTAGTGGTTTGGACCTACTCAGGGAGCAGTACTTC; CDR3 protein: CSASGLDLLREQYF
D gene: TRBD2; V gene: TRBV11-2; clone size: NA; J gene: TRBJ2-5; CDR3 DNA: TGTGCCAGCAGAGACCCGGGACTAGCGGAGACCCAGTACTTC; CDR3 protein: CASRDPGLAETQYF
D gene: NA; V gene: TRBV11-2; clone size: many; J gene: TRBJ1-6; CDR3 DNA: TGTGCCAGCAGCTTAGCAGAAAATTCACCCCTCCACTTT; CDR3 protein: CASSLAENSPLHF
D gene: TRBD2; V gene: TRBV4-1; clone size: many; J gene: TRBJ2-7; CDR3 DNA: TGCGCCAGCAGCCAAGATCAGTCGCGGGGGGGAACCTACGAGCAGTACTTC; CDR3 protein: CASSQDQSRGGTYEQYF
D gene: NA; V gene: TRBV7-9; clone size: few; J gene: TRBJ2-7; CDR3 DNA: TGTGCCAGCAGCTTATGGCAGGGTGCTTCGGGGGACGAGCAGTACTTC; CDR3 protein: CASSLWQGASGDEQYF
D gene: TRBD1; V gene: TRBV12-5; clone size: many; J gene: TRBJ1-2; CDR3 DNA: TGTGCTAGTGGTTGGCCGGGACAGGCCTATGGCTACACCTTC; CDR3 protein: CASGWPGQAYGYTF
D gene: NA; V gene: TRBV27; clone size: many; J gene: TRBJ2-5; CDR3 DNA: TGTGCCAGCAGTTCCCAGAGTGGCCAAGAGACCCAGTACTTC; CDR3 protein: CASSSQSGQETQYF
D gene: TRBD2; V gene: TRBV7-6; clone size: many; J gene: TRBJ2-1; CDR3 DNA: TGTGCCAGCAGCCAAAGGAACTTAGCGGGAGGGCCGGGGAATGAGCAGTTCTTC; CDR3 protein: CASSQRNLAGGPGNEQFF